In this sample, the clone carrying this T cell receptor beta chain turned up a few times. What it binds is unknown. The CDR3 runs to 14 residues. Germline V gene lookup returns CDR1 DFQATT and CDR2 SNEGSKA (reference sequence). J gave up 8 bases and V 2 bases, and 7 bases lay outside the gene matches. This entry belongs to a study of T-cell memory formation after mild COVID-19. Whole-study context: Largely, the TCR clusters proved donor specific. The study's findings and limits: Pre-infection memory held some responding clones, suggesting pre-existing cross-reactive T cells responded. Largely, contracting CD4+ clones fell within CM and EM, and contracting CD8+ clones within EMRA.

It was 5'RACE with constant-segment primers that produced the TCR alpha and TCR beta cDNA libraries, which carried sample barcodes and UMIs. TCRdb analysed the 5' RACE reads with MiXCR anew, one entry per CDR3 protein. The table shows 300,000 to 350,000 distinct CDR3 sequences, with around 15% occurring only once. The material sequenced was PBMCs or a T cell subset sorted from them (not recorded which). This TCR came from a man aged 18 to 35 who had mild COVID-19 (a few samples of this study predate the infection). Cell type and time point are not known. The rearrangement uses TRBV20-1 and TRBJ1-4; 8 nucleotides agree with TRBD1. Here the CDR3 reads CSARKGTGGEKLFF. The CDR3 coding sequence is TGCAGTGCTAGAAAGGGGACAGGAGGGGAAAAACTGTTTTTT.